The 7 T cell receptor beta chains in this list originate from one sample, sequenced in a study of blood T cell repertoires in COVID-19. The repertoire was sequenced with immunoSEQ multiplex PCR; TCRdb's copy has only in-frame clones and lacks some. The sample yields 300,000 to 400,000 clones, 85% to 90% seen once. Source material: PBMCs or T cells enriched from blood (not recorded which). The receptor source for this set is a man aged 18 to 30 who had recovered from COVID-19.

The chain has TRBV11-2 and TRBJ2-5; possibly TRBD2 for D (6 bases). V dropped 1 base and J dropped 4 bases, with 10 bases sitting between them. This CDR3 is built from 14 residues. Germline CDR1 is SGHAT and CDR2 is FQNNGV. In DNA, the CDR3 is TGTGCCAGCAGCTTAGGTGGGGGGAGAGAGACCCAGTACTTC. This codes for CASSLGGGRETQYF. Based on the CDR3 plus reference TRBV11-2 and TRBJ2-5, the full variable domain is EAGVAQSPRYKIIEKRQSVAFWCNPISGHATLYWYQQILGQGPKLLIQFQNNGVVDDSQLPKDRFSAERLKGVDSTLKIQPAKLEDSAVYLCASSLGGGRETQYFGPGTRLLVL.

CDR3 amino acids: CASSYGGQVRGYTF. Here the CDR3 DNA reads TGTGCCAGCAGTTACGGTGGGCAGGTTCGTGGCTACACCTTC. The chain uses TRBV6-2 or TRBV6-3 and TRBJ1-2; no clear D. The V and J ends lost 2 bases and 7 bases respectively, with 14 bases between them. In germline, CDR1 is MNHEY, CDR2 SVGEGT. This CDR3 is 14 amino acids long.

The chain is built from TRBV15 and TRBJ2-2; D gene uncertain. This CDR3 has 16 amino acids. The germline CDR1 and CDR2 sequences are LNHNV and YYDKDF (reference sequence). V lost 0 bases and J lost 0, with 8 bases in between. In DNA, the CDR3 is TGTGCCACCAGCAGAGATAGGCTAGCGAACACCGGGGAGCTGTTTTTT. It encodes CATSRDRLANTGELFF.

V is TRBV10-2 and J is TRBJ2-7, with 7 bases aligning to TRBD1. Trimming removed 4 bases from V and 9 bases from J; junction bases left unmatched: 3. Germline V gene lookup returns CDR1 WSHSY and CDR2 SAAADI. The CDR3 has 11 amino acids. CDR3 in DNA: TGCGCCAGCAGTGCAGGGGGTCCGCAGTACTTC. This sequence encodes CASSAGGPQYF.

The CDR3 sequence is CASSPLGTEAFF. DNA of the CDR3: TGTGCCAGCTCACCACTCGGGACTGAAGCTTTCTTT. The chain is built from TRBV18 and TRBJ1-1; no reliable D call. This CDR3 is built from 12 residues. V was trimmed by 1 base and J by 5 bases, leaving 5 bases between them. The V gene's germline CDR1 is KGHSH and CDR2 LQKENI.

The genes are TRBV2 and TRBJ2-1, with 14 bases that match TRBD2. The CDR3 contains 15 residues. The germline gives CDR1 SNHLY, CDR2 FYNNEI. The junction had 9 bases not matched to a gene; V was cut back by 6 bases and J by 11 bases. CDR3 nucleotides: TGTGCCAGCAGGGTGACTAGCGGGGGGGTTGTAAAGCAGTTCTTC. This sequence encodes CASRVTSGGVVKQFF. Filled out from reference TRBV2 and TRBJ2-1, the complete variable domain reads EPEVTQTPSHQVTQMGQEVILRCVPISNHLYFYWYRQILGQKVEFLVSFYNNEISEKSEIFDDQFSVERPDGSNFTLKIRSTKLEDSAMYFCASRVTSGGVVKQFFGPGTRLTVL.

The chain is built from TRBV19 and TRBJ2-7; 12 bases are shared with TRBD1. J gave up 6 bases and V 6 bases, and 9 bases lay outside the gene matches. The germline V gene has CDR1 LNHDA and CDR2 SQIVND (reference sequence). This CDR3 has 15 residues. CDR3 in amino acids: CASSPAGTGGGEQYF. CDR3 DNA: TGTGCCAGTAGCCCGGCCGGGACAGGGGGCGGCGAGCAGTACTTC.